Included here is one TCR beta chain sequence, with context. Its antigen is unknown. These data belong to a study of graft-versus-host responses after intestinal transplantation. Study-wide results and caveats: Peak levels of circulating GvH clones tracked with early post-transplant HvG declines. Allografts carried high graft-versus-host to host-versus-graft clonal ratios in patients having graft-donor T cell macrochimerism.

Germline CDR1 is LNHNV and CDR2 is YYDKDF (reference sequence). Trimming cost V 4 bases and J 7 bases, with 14 bases left between them. CDR3 length: 13 amino acids. The data were produced by immunoSEQ multiplex PCR, yet TCRdb's version contains in-frame clones alone and is incomplete. The sample holds roughly 89,000 clones, roughly 89% seen once. The gene calls are TRBV15 and TRBJ2-7; D is perhaps TRBD2 (5 bases). The TCR comes from a human donor who received an intestinal transplant. The specimen was unstimulated CD4+ T cells sorted from spleen or lymph node cells, collected before intestinal transplant. CDR3 amino acids: CATSTPGGYEQYF. CDR3 sequence (DNA): TGTGCCACCAGCACCCCGGGCGGGTATGAGCAGTACTTC.